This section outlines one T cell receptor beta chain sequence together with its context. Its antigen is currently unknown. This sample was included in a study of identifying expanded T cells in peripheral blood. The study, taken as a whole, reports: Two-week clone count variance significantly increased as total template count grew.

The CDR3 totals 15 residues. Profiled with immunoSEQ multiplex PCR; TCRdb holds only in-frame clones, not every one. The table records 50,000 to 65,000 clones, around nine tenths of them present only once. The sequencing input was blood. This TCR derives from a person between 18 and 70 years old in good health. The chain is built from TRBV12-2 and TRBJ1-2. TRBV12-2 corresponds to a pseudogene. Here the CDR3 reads CASRLWRQLHYGYTF. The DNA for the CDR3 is TGTGCAAGTCGACTATGGAGGCAGCTTCACTATGGCTACACCTTC.